Presented here are 22 T cell receptor beta chains from one specimen sequenced in a study of naive and memory T cell subsets. Treatment indicated: skin biopsy from PPD injection site in Mantoux-positive individual. The library had UMIs added by 3' ligation of an oligonucleotide to TCR cDNA. Four PCR rounds used nested alpha and beta constant region primers plus the SP2 primer. From the UMI-ligation and nested PCR reads, TCRdb called clonotypes with MiXCR, one entry per CDR3 protein. The repertoire holds 40,000 or so distinct CDR3 sequences, with about 10% as singletons. The source was skin, collected from a tuberculin skin test site. The receptors stem from an adult in good health.

The table lists this clonotype with many counts. This sequence joins TRBV28 and TRBJ1-1; D may be TRBD1 (5 bases). The CDR3 runs 14 residues. V lost 0 bases and J 3 bases, leaving 8 bases between the germline ends. Germline-derived CDR1 and CDR2 are MDHEN and SYDVKM. CDR3 DNA sequence: TGTGCCAGCAGTTTATGGGGGCAGGACACTGAAGCTTTCTTT. It encodes CASSLWGQDTEAFF.

This clonotype was seen only a few times. The V and J genes are TRBV13 and TRBJ2-2; D perhaps matches TRBD2 (6 bases). Germline-derived CDR1 and CDR2 are PRHDT and FYEKMQ (reference sequence). V was pared by 3 bases and J by 4 bases, with 12 bases between. The CDR3 totals 15 residues. This chain's CDR3 is CASSLEGLFTGELFF. CDR3 nucleotides: TGTGCCAGCAGCTTGGAGGGGCTGTTCACCGGGGAGCTGTTTTTT.

In the case of this clonotype: A much larger clonotype is one base distant, so this may be a read error. The genes are TRBV7-2 and TRBJ2-2; 12 positions match TRBD2. Germline CDR1 reads SGHTA; CDR2 reads FQGNSA. CDR3 length: 18 amino acids. J gave up 6 bases and V 2 bases, and 10 bases lay outside the gene matches. The CDR3 DNA reads TGTGCCAGCAGCTTAACTGTCAGACTAGCGGGAGAAGCCGGGGAGCTGTTTTTT. This encodes CASSLTVRLAGEAGELFF.

This clonotype has a count of ten or more. This chain links TRBV6-1 with TRBJ1-5, with no clear D. The germline V gene encodes CDR1 MNHNS and CDR2 SASEGT. The CDR3 is 15 residues long. The V end lost 3 bases, the J end lost 7 bases, and 16 bases lay between the germline ends. CDR3: CASSEEGLQGQPQHF. CDR3 bases: TGTGCCAGCAGTGAGGAAGGTCTTCAAGGACAGCCCCAGCATTTT.

The sample holds a few counts of this clonotype. J is TRBJ2-7 and V is TRBV20-1; 9 positions match TRBD2. Losses at the gene ends were 1 base for V and 1 base for J; bases not matched to a gene: 8. Germline CDR1 is DFQATT and CDR2 is SNEGSKA (reference sequence). This CDR3 spans 16 amino acids. The CDR3 is CSARGATSGLSYEQYF. CDR3 coding DNA: TGCAGTGCTAGAGGCGCAACTAGCGGGTTGTCCTACGAGCAGTACTTC.

CDR3 amino acids: CASSPGINEKLFF. CDR3 nucleotides: TGTGCCAGCAGCCCCGGGATTAATGAAAAACTGTTTTTT. The chain has TRBV12-3 or TRBV12-4 and TRBJ1-4; D is unresolved. V was shortened by 6 bases and J by 4 bases, with 9 bases between the two germline ends. The CDR3 covers 13 residues.

This clonotype was detected a few times. The genes are TRBV20-1 and TRBJ1-6; 8 positions match TRBD1. Trimming cost V 5 bases and J 6 bases; bases outside gene matches: 9. CDR3 length equals 15 residues. Germline-derived CDR1 and CDR2 are DFQATT and SNEGSKA (reference sequence). In nucleotides, the CDR3 is TGCAGTGCTCCACCGCAGGGGGCCAGTAATTCACCCCTCCACTTT. This gives the protein CSAPPQGASNSPLHF.

This sequence joins TRBV7-9 and TRBJ1-2; no reliable D call. V lost 5 bases and J lost 3, with 10 bases in between. Per the germline V gene, CDR1 is SEHNR and CDR2 is FQNEAQ (reference sequence). The CDR3 contains 13 residues. CDR3 protein: CASSEDGYYGYTF. The CDR3 nucleotides are TGTGCCAGCAGCGAGGACGGATACTATGGCTACACCTTC.

This clonotype was counted only a few times. The chain couples TRBV27 to TRBJ1-1, with a possible D match to TRBD1 (6 bases). The ends were cut back, 4 bases at V and 1 base at J, with 10 bases in the middle. Germline V gene data show CDR1 as MNHEY and CDR2 as SMNVEV (reference sequence). There are 14 residues in the CDR3. DNA for the CDR3: TGTGCCAGCAGTTCCCACAGGGAGAACACTGAAGCTTTCTTT. Its protein product is CASSSHRENTEAFF.

V and J are TRBV27 and TRBJ1-5; D unresolved. Trimming removed 7 bases at V and 3 bases at J, with 10 bases between. The germline V gene has CDR1 MNHEY and CDR2 SMNVEV (reference sequence). The CDR3 runs 13 residues. For the CDR3, the DNA is TGTGCCAGCAAGGGAGGTCCCAATCAGCCCCAGCATTTT. It is translated as CASKGGPNQPQHF.

V is TRBV3-1 and J is TRBJ2-2; 8 nucleotides match TRBD1. V was pared by 4 bases and J by 5 bases, with 3 bases of the junction left unmatched. CDR1 is LGHDT and CDR2 is YNNKEL in the germline V gene (reference sequence). This CDR3 contains 14 residues. The CDR3 loop is CASSPQGETGELFF. The CDR3 coding sequence is TGTGCCAGCAGCCCACAGGGGGAGACCGGGGAGCTGTTTTTT. The full variable domain, its missing parts supplied by reference TRBV3-1 and TRBJ2-2, is DTAVSQTPKYLVTQMGNDKSIKCEQNLGHDTMYWYKQDSKKFLKIMFSYNNKELIINETVPNRFSPKSPDKAHLNLHINSLELGDSAVYFCASSPQGETGELFFGEGSRLTVL.

This chain joins TRBV7-2 and TRBJ2-3, with D tentatively TRBD1 or TRBD2 (6 bases each). The CDR3 contains 16 residues. The germline V gene encodes CDR1 SGHTA and CDR2 FQGNSA. The germline V and J ends were trimmed by 1 base and 3 bases, with 14 bases remaining between them. CDR3 nucleotides: TGTGCCAGCAGCTTAGATCCGCGGAGGGGGACAGATACGCAGTATTTT. This translates into CASSLDPRRGTDTQYF. Together with reference TRBV7-2 and TRBJ2-3, the CDR3 gives the full variable domain: GAGVSQSPSNKVTEKGKDVELRCDPISGHTALYWYRQSLGQGLEFLIYFQGNSAPDKSGLPSDRFSAERTGGSVSTLTIQRTQQEDSAVYLCASSLDPRRGTDTQYFGPGTRLTVL.

By share, this clonotype ranks as medium-sized (0.01 to 0.1%). The chain is built from TRBV7-3 and TRBJ2-1; TRBD1 might be the D (8 bases). This CDR3 spans 15 amino acids. V was trimmed by 5 bases and J by 4 bases, leaving 15 bases between them. CDR1 SGHTA and CDR2 FQGTGA come from the germline V gene. Here the CDR3 DNA reads TGTGCCAGCAGCCATGACAGGGGAGGGTACAATGAGCAGTTCTTC. Protein: CASSHDRGGYNEQFF.

This clonotype was found a few times. V is TRBV29-1 and J is TRBJ1-1; 9 positions agree with TRBD1. This CDR3 has 14 amino acids. V lost 4 bases and J lost 4; bases outside the gene matches: 7. CDR1 SQVTM and CDR2 ANQGSEA come from the germline V gene. CDR3 DNA: TGCAGCGTTGCCCGGGACAGGGTAGGCACTGAAGCTTTCTTT. This translates into CSVARDRVGTEAFF.

This clonotype appeared a few times. This chain joins TRBV6-1 and TRBJ1-5; the D gene is possibly TRBD1 (5 bases). CDR1 is MNHNS and CDR2 is SASEGT in the germline V gene. The CDR3 is made up of 13 amino acids. V dropped 8 bases and J dropped 6 bases, with 14 bases sitting between them. The CDR3 sequence is CASEGGGGQPQHF. The CDR3 DNA sequence: TGTGCCAGCGAAGGTGGGGGAGGTCAGCCCCAGCATTTT.

This clonotype occurred a few times. This chain uses TRBV7-2 with TRBJ2-7; D might be TRBD2 (5 bases). V was pared by 4 bases and J by 9 bases, with 16 bases between. Germline CDR1 is SGHTA and CDR2 is FQGNSA. This CDR3 contains 13 residues. The CDR3 DNA sequence: TGTGCCAGCAGCTCCGGGGTTGCGCCGGGGCAGTACTTC. Encoded protein: CASSSGVAPGQYF.

This clonotype was recorded a few times. V is TRBV3-1 and J is TRBJ2-1; D gene uncertain. Germline V gives CDR1 LGHDT, CDR2 YNNKEL (reference sequence). This CDR3 comprises 15 residues. Trimming removed 4 bases from V and 1 base from J, with 11 bases in between. This chain's CDR3 is CASSLRMVSYNEQFF. DNA for the CDR3: TGTGCCAGCAGCCTTCGAATGGTGTCCTACAATGAGCAGTTCTTC.

This clonotype was observed many times. The chain employs TRBV12-3 or TRBV12-4 and TRBJ2-3, with a possible D match to TRBD1 (5 bases). The CDR3 runs 14 residues. Trimming cost V 8 bases and J 1 base, with 13 bases left between them. The CDR3 DNA follows: TGTGCCAGCGGCCCTCAACAGGGCACAGATACGCAGTATTTT. Encoded protein: CASGPQQGTDTQYF.

The genes are TRBV29-1 and TRBJ2-5, with D possibly TRBD1 on 5 matching bases. V was clipped by 3 bases and J by 2 bases, with 19 bases between them. Germline V gene lookup returns CDR1 SQVTM and CDR2 ANQGSEA. CDR3 length: 16 residues. In DNA, the CDR3 is TGCAGCGTTGATTGCCGGCAGGGCAAACCTCAAGAGACCCAGTACTTC. Translation: CSVDCRQGKPQETQYF.

This clonotype was detected only a few times. The V call is TRBV2, the J call TRBJ1-6; tentative D call: TRBD1 (5 bases). Germline V gives CDR1 SNHLY, CDR2 FYNNEI. This CDR3 comprises 15 residues. V dropped 6 bases and J dropped 6 bases, with 15 bases sitting between them. DNA of the CDR3: TGTGCCAGCAGCGACCAGGGACTTCCTAATTCACCCCTCCACTTT. Amino acid sequence: CASSDQGLPNSPLHF.

This clonotype was seen only a few times. The V call is TRBV12-3 or TRBV12-4, the J call TRBJ2-3; D tentatively reads TRBD1 or TRBD2 (5 bases each). This CDR3 has 16 amino acids. Trimming removed 1 base from V and 3 bases from J, with 14 bases in between. Here the CDR3 DNA reads TGTGCCAGCAGTTTAGGCCCAGGGCCGGGGACAGATACGCAGTATTTT. Translated, it gives CASSLGPGPGTDTQYF.

In its sample, this clonotype was seen a few times. The genes are TRBV19 and TRBJ1-1; 9 bases fit TRBD1. The CDR3 loop spans 14 amino acids. Germline V lookup: CDR1 LNHDA, CDR2 SQIVND (reference sequence). Unmatched junction bases numbered 9, after V lost 10 bases and J lost 3 bases. CDR3 amino acids: CATADRGIYTEAFF. CDR3 DNA: TGTGCCACAGCGGACAGGGGAATCTACACTGAAGCTTTCTTT.